This passage covers 27 T cell receptor beta chains from one sample sequenced in a study of shared clonotypes between healthy human individuals. Here immunoSEQ multiplex PCR was the method, and the copy in TCRdb shows in-frame clones only, minus some. The sample has approximately 2,300,000 clones; 80% to 95% are singletons. Input material: naive CD4+ T cells from PBMCs. The subset: CD45RA+ positively selected. The receptors were gathered from a man aged 18 to 29 in good health. Some clones in this sample may be carry-over from other donors' samples.

This chain connects TRBV5-4 to TRBJ2-3, with TRBD2 matching 14 bases. The germline V gene encodes CDR1 SGHNT and CDR2 YYREEE (reference sequence). The CDR3 length is 16 residues. Germline trimming cut 1 base from V and 6 bases from J; bases unmatched to any gene: 4. CDR3 region: CASSLQGLAGEDTQYF. CDR3 coding DNA: TGTGCCAGCAGCTTGCAGGGACTAGCGGGAGAGGATACGCAGTATTTT.

The gene calls are TRBV5-4 and TRBJ2-3, with a possible D match to TRBD2 (6 bases). V lost 4 bases and J lost 0, with 9 bases in between. The CDR3 runs to 14 residues. Germline CDR1 is SGHNT and CDR2 is YYREEE (reference sequence). CDR3: CASSVGGSTDTQYF. The CDR3 DNA is TGTGCCAGCAGCGTCGGGGGAAGCACAGATACGCAGTATTTT.

The chain combines TRBV18 with TRBJ2-7; no clear D gene. This CDR3 comprises 17 residues. Germline CDR1 KGHSH, CDR2 LQKENI. Trimming took 3 bases from V and 6 from J, leaving 24 bases between them. CDR3 bases: TGTGCCAGCTCACCCCGGCAGTTGGGGAACACTCTGCTCGAGCAGTACTTC. It encodes CASSPRQLGNTLLEQYF.

The chain carries TRBV6-1 and TRBJ2-3; D is possibly TRBD2 (6 bases). This CDR3 region has 18 residues. The V and J ends lost 2 bases and 2 bases respectively, with 20 bases between them. Germline assignment: CDR1 MNHNS and CDR2 SASEGT. Written as DNA, the CDR3 is TGTGCCAGCAGTGAATCCCGTCCTAGCGTGCCCCCCACAGATACGCAGTATTTT. It yields the protein CASSESRPSVPPTDTQYF.

The chain links TRBV5-1 to TRBJ2-7; 8 bases line up with TRBD2. V shed 4 bases, J shed 7 bases, and the junction held 16 bases outside the gene matches. The CDR3 spans 16 residues. Germline CDR1 and CDR2: SGHRS and YFSETQ. Here the CDR3 DNA reads TGCGCCAGCAGCAAGGCGAGCGGGAGAGCCCCGGGGGAGCAGTACTTC. It translates to CASSKASGRAPGEQYF.

This clone has only one observation. The rearrangement joins TRBV28 to TRBJ1-2, with TRBD1 matching over 8 bases. Germline lookup yields CDR1 MDHEN and CDR2 SYDVKM. The J segment lost 2 bases and the V segment lost 10 bases, leaving 9 bases of the junction unmatched. The CDR3 sequence is 14 residues long. CDR3 amino acids: CATTGQGLNYGYTF. The CDR3 DNA reads TGTGCCACCACTGGACAGGGCTTGAACTATGGCTACACCTTC.

V is TRBV6-1 and J is TRBJ2-7; D call uncertain. This CDR3 contains 13 residues. From germline, CDR1 is MNHNS and CDR2 SASEGT. Trimming took 6 bases from V and 0 from J, leaving 9 bases between them. CDR3 in amino acids: CASSSLASYEQYF. The CDR3 coding sequence is TGTGCCAGCAGCTCGTTAGCCTCCTACGAGCAGTACTTC.

On this clone: Other DNA sequences within the sample encode an identical CDR3. The V gene is TRBV28, the J gene TRBJ1-5; D might be TRBD1 (6 bases). The germline gives CDR1 MDHEN, CDR2 SYDVKM. V lost 6 bases and J lost 4, with 16 bases in between. The CDR3 consists of 15 residues. The CDR3 DNA is TGTGCCAGCAGCCTGACAGGTGTGGGGAATCAGCCCCAGCATTTT. Translating gives CASSLTGVGNQPQHF.

J is TRBJ2-7 and V is TRBV6-4, with TRBD2 matching over 9 bases. CDR1 MRHNA and CDR2 SNTAGT come from the germline V gene. There are 16 residues in the CDR3. Trimming at V came to 0 bases and at J to 2 bases, leaving 5 bases not matched to a gene. CDR3 in amino acids: CASSDSSLAGPYEQYF. The DNA for the CDR3 is TGTGCCAGCAGTGACTCGAGTCTAGCGGGACCCTACGAGCAGTACTTC.

The chain employs TRBV15 and TRBJ1-5; the match to TRBD1 covers 10 bases. Germline assignment: CDR1 LNHNV and CDR2 YYDKDF (reference sequence). Losses at the gene ends were 5 bases for V and 9 bases for J; bases not matched to a gene: 7. CDR3 length: 14 amino acids. The CDR3 coding sequence is TGTGCCACCAGCCCCGACAGGGGGCGGGTGCCCCAGCATTTT. Its translation: CATSPDRGRVPQHF.

CDR3 coding DNA: TGTGCCAGCAGTGAACTCCTCGGACAGGGTAGAGAGACCCAGTACTTC. It yields the protein CASSELLGQGRETQYF. The chain recombines TRBV2 with TRBJ2-5; 8 bases match TRBD1. Germline V gene sequence: CDR1 SNHLY, CDR2 FYNNEI. The CDR3 loop spans 16 amino acids. Trimming cost V 2 bases and J 4 bases; bases outside gene matches: 9. The entire variable domain, with the rest obtained from reference TRBV2 and TRBJ2-5, is as follows: EPEVTQTPSHQVTQMGQEVILRCVPISNHLYFYWYRQILGQKVEFLVSFYNNEISEKSEIFDDQFSVERPDGSNFTLKIRSTKLEDSAMYFCASSELLGQGRETQYFGPGTRLLVL.

This clone was detected once. This chain connects TRBV7-9 to TRBJ2-1; D ambiguous. Trimming took off 1 base at V and 4 bases at J, with 14 bases between the two ends. This CDR3 is 16 amino acids long. The germline V gene has CDR1 SEHNR and CDR2 FQNEAQ (reference sequence). The CDR3, as DNA: TGTGCCAGCAGCTTAGTTTCCCGTTATCTTTACAATGAGCAGTTCTTC. Encoded protein: CASSLVSRYLYNEQFF.

The rearrangement uses TRBV28 and TRBJ2-7; TRBD1 agrees at 8 bases. J gave up 11 bases and V 4 bases, and 13 bases lay outside the gene matches. CDR1 and CDR2 (germline): MDHEN, SYDVKM. CDR3 size: 14 residues. CDR3 region: CASSSGTGRGRKYF. As DNA, the CDR3 is TGTGCCAGCAGTTCGGGGACCGGCAGGGGGCGGAAGTACTTC.

This clone was detected once. This sequence joins TRBV27 and TRBJ2-3; D uncertain. CDR1 is MNHEY, CDR2 SMNVEV, per germline (reference sequence). Trimming took 1 base from V and 6 from J, leaving 17 bases between them. The CDR3 has 16 residues. CDR3 amino acids: CASSLFGESAVDTQYF. DNA of the CDR3: TGTGCCAGCAGTTTATTTGGGGAATCTGCAGTTGATACGCAGTATTTT.

A remark on this clone: Other DNA sequences of this sample code for an identical CDR3. This chain joins TRBV28 and TRBJ2-7; D is unclear. This CDR3 is 14 amino acids long. Germline CDR1 reads MDHEN; CDR2 reads SYDVKM. The V end lost 6 bases, the J end lost 0 bases, and 12 bases lay between the germline ends. CDR3: CASSSAGSSYEQYF. CDR3 nucleotides: TGTGCCAGCAGCTCCGCCGGTAGCTCCTACGAGCAGTACTTC.

The chain couples TRBV16 to TRBJ1-2; D ambiguous. V was shortened by 2 bases and J by 8 bases, with 15 bases between the two germline ends. Germline values: CDR1 KGHSY, CDR2 FQNENV. This CDR3 region has 14 residues. CDR3 residues: CASSQVAGVGGYTF. CDR3 DNA: TGTGCCAGCAGCCAAGTTGCGGGCGTCGGGGGCTACACCTTC.

The V call is TRBV28, the J call TRBJ1-2, with TRBD1 matching 7 bases. The CDR3 is made up of 15 amino acids. V gave up 4 bases and J gave up 4 bases; unmatched junction bases: 9. Per germline, CDR1 MDHEN and CDR2 SYDVKM. CDR3 nucleotides: TGTGCCAGCAGTTCGTTAACCGGGACAGCCTATGGCTACACCTTC. Translation gives CASSSLTGTAYGYTF.

The chain combines TRBV4-1 with TRBJ2-1, with a weak D call TRBD2 (6 bases). CDR1 is MGHRA, CDR2 YSYEKL, per germline. This CDR3 has 16 residues. V was clipped by 4 bases and J by 0 bases, with 13 bases between them. The CDR3 region is CASSRGTSSSYNEQFF. DNA of the CDR3: TGCGCCAGCAGCCGGGGGACTTCTAGCTCCTACAATGAGCAGTTCTTC.

Notes on this clone: The same CDR3 is also encoded by other DNA sequences in this sample. The chain joins TRBV6-6 to TRBJ2-1; D may be TRBD1 (6 bases). Trimming removed 0 bases from V and 3 bases from J, with 12 bases in between. There are 16 residues in the CDR3. Germline assignment: CDR1 MNHNY and CDR2 SVGAGI (reference sequence). In DNA, the CDR3 is TGTGCCAGCAGTTACTCTCAGGGGAGTAGCTACAATGAGCAGTTCTTC. Protein product: CASSYSQGSSYNEQFF.

This chain joins TRBV28 and TRBJ1-4; D is possibly TRBD1 (5 bases). Germline V gives CDR1 MDHEN, CDR2 SYDVKM. V was pared by 8 bases and J by 0 bases, with 16 bases between. The CDR3 has 16 amino acids. The CDR3 loop reads CASSPWGGSTNEKLFF. CDR3 sequence (DNA): TGTGCCAGCTCACCCTGGGGCGGGTCAACTAATGAAAAACTGTTTTTT.

This clone was detected only once. The gene calls are TRBV6-6 and TRBJ2-2, with D hard to call. Trimming took 6 bases from V and 2 from J, leaving 10 bases between them. Per the germline V gene, CDR1 is MNHNY and CDR2 is SVGAGI (reference sequence). The CDR3 spans 14 residues. CDR3 DNA: TGTGCCAGCAGGAGTAGGGTAAACACCGGGGAGCTGTTTTTT. Translating gives CASRSRVNTGELFF.

The CDR3 region is CASSGQGATEAFF. CDR3 sequence (DNA): TGTGCCAGCAGTGGACAGGGGGCAACTGAAGCTTTCTTT. The chain recombines TRBV2 with TRBJ1-1; 10 bases agree with TRBD1. The CDR3 has 13 amino acids. V shed 4 bases and J 5 bases; nucleotides not matched to a gene: 1. Germline V gene data show CDR1 as SNHLY and CDR2 as FYNNEI. Drawing the rest from reference TRBV2 and TRBJ1-1, the complete variable domain is EPEVTQTPSHQVTQMGQEVILRCVPISNHLYFYWYRQILGQKVEFLVSFYNNEISEKSEIFDDQFSVERPDGSNFTLKIRSTKLEDSAMYFCASSGQGATEAFFGQGTRLTVV.

The V and J genes are TRBV10-1 and TRBJ2-7, with 7 bases fitting TRBD1. The V gene end was trimmed by 6 bases and the J gene end by 5 bases; junction bases not matched to a gene: 13. This CDR3 contains 15 residues. Germline values: CDR1 WNHNN, CDR2 SYGVQD (reference sequence). CDR3 amino acids: CASSYGDSARNEQYF. The CDR3 nucleotides are TGCGCCAGCAGCTATGGGGACAGCGCGAGGAACGAGCAGTACTTC.

The chain couples TRBV6-4 to TRBJ1-2; a possible D gene is TRBD1 (5 bases). V lost 6 bases to trimming and J lost 10 bases, with 24 bases between them. Germline V gene data show CDR1 as MRHNA and CDR2 as SNTAGT. The CDR3 is 15 amino acids. CDR3 region: CASSAGPAFLVDYTF. DNA for the CDR3: TGTGCCAGCAGCGCGGGGCCCGCCTTCTTGGTTGACTACACCTTC.

The chain is built from TRBV5-1 and TRBJ1-5, with D perhaps TRBD1 (5 bases). Germline assignment: CDR1 SGHRS and CDR2 YFSETQ. The V gene lost 0 bases and the J gene lost 7 bases, with 14 bases spanning the gap. The length of the CDR3 is 15 residues. Written as DNA, the CDR3 is TGCGCCAGCAGCTTGGATGGCGTTGGGGGACAGCCCCAGCATTTT. This sequence encodes CASSLDGVGGQPQHF.

The gene calls are TRBV4-2 and TRBJ2-2, with D perhaps matching TRBD2 (6 bases). Germline V gene sequence: CDR1 LGHNA, CDR2 YNFKEQ. CDR3 size: 15 residues. V shed 1 base and J shed 7 bases, with 13 bases lying between them. The CDR3 reads CASSQVGGRGGELFF. For the CDR3, the DNA is TGTGCCAGCAGCCAAGTGGGGGGTCGCGGCGGGGAGCTGTTTTTT.

The genes are TRBV5-1 and TRBJ2-5; D is undetermined. The CDR3 sequence is 14 residues long. The germline V and J ends were trimmed by 4 bases and 1 base, with 11 bases remaining between them. The germline CDR1 and CDR2 sequences are SGHRS and YFSETQ. The CDR3 DNA is TGCGCCAGCAGCCCCGGGCCTTCCCAAGAGACCCAGTACTTC. Its protein product is CASSPGPSQETQYF.